The rows below give T cell receptor beta chains drawn from one sample of a study of human T cells and chemical hapten exposure. Each CDR3 protein is one row after TCRdb ran MiXCR on the RACE reads. The table lists roughly 200,000 distinct CDR3 sequences, approximately 26% of them singletons. Sequences were derived from whole blood, sampled in connection with sensitization to the hapten diphenylcyclopropenone (DPC). The receptors stem from a woman aged 40 to 50 with alopecia areata. Some clones in this sample may be carry-over from other donors' samples. Each CDR3 is given with its conserved first and last residue. A D gene is named only where the DNA matches it firmly. Size is omitted from some rows. Given values are once, few, many or a class for expanded clones.

>TRBV9|TRBD1|TRBJ1-6|many
CASSVEGQANSPLHF
TGTGCCAGCAGTGTTGAGGGACAGGCTAATTCACCCCTCCACTTT
>TRBV27|.|TRBJ1-5|few
CASSSLGRNNQPQHF
TGTGCCAGCAGTTCATTGGGGCGGAACAATCAGCCCCAGCATTTT
>TRBV18|TRBD1|TRBJ2-7|.
CASSRDSDAYEQYF
TGTGCCAGCTCACGGGACAGTGATGCCTACGAGCAGTACTTC
>TRBV20-1|TRBD1|TRBJ2-7|.
CSGEKPGQAEQYF
TGCAGTGGTGAGAAGCCGGGACAGGCCGAGCAGTACTTC
>TRBV9|.|TRBJ2-1|.
CASSADSEQFF
TGTGCCAGCAGCGCCGACAGTGAGCAGTTCTTC
>TRBV7-9|.|TRBJ2-3|few
CASSLFVAIERPDTQYF
TGTGCCAGCAGCTTATTCGTAGCGATCGAGCGCCCAGATACGCAGTATTTT
>TRBV28|.|TRBJ2-7|.
CASSLTGDREQYF
TGTGCCAGCAGTTTAACGGGAGACAGGGAGCAGTACTTC
>TRBV9|.|TRBJ2-3|.
CASSVGRGSTDTQYF
TGTGCCAGCAGCGTAGGGAGGGGATCCACAGATACGCAGTATTTT
>TRBV7-3|TRBD2|TRBJ2-1|.
CASSYGGLAEQFF
TGTGCCAGCAGCTATGGGGGACTAGCCGAGCAGTTCTTC
>TRBV2|TRBD1|TRBJ1-6|.
CASSERGQGRSPLHF
TGTGCCAGCAGTGAAAGGGGACAGGGTCGATCACCCCTCCACTTT